A single T cell receptor (beta chain) is shown here with its context. Its antigen is currently unknown. The sample comes from a study of spatial heterogeneity in lung cancer. Germline CDR1 and CDR2: SNHLY and FYNNEI. V lost 1 base and J 1 base, leaving 7 bases between the germline ends. The length of the CDR3 is 14 residues. From the 5' RACE reads, TCRdb called clonotypes with MiXCR, one entry per CDR3 protein. The table shows around 75,000 distinct CDR3 sequences, with about an eighth occurring only once. Time point reported: sample taken at primary tumor resection. Unsorted whole RNA from tumor, nontumor lung or frozen PBMC underwent sequencing. Study observations and caveats: Ubiquitous, expanded tumor-derived TCRs were more frequently observed in blood at resection than at follow-up.

The TCR was taken from a male donor with early-stage non-small cell lung cancer. Sequenced material: PBMCs, taken at surgery. The V gene is TRBV2, the J gene TRBJ2-5; D ambiguous. The CDR3 reads CASSEGAFQETQYF. The CDR3 coding sequence is TGTGCCAGCAGTGAAGGGGCGTTCCAAGAGACCCAGTACTTC.